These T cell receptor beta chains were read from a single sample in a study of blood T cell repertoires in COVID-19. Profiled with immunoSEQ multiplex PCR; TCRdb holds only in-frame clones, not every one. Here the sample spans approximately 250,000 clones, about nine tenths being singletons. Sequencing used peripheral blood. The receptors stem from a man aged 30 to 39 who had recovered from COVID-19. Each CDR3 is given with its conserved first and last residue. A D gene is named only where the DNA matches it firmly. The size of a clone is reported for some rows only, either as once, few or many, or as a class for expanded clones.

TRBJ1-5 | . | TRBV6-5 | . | TGTGCCAGCAGGGGAGGGTGGAGCCATCAGCCCCAGCATTTT | CASRGGWSHQPQHF
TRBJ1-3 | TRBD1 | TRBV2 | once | TGTGCCAGCAGCCGGGACAGGGGCTCTGGAAACACCATATATTTT | CASSRDRGSGNTIYF
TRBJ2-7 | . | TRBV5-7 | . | TGTGCCAGCAGCGGAACACAGCCTTCCTACGAGCAGTACTTC | CASSGTQPSYEQYF
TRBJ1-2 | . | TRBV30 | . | TGTGCCTGGAGTGTACAGGGCAGCCTTACCACCTTC | CAWSVQGSLTTF
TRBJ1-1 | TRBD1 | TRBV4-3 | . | TGCGCCAGCAGCCCCGGGACAGGCATGAACACTGAAGCTTTCTTT | CASSPGTGMNTEAFF
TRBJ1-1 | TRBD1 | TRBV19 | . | TGTGCCAGTCTGTCCGGGACAGGGCTTTACGCTGAAGCTTTCTTT | CASLSGTGLYAEAFF
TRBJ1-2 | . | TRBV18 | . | TGTGCCAGCTCACCAGTGAAATACGGGAGTGTCAACTATGGCTACACCTTC | CASSPVKYGSVNYGYTF
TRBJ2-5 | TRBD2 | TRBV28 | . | TGTGCCAGCACGCTAGCGGGGGGAATCAAGAGGACCCAGTACTTC | CASTLAGGIKRTQYF
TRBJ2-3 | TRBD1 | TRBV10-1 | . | TGCGCCAGCAGTGAGTCGCTCGGGACAGGTTCAAGCACAGATACGCAGTATTTT | CASSESLGTGSSTDTQYF
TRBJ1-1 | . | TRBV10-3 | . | TGTGCCATCAGTGCCCCCCAGGGGATGAACACTGAAGCTTTCTTT | CAISAPQGMNTEAFF
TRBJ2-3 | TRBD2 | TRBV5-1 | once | TGCGCCAGCAGCTTGGGCGGACTAGCGGGGGGGCAAACAGATACGCAGTATTTT | CASSLGGLAGGQTDTQYF
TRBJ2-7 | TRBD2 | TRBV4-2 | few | TGTGCCAGCAGCCTTCCTGAACTAGCGGGGGACTCCTACGAGCAGTACTTC | CASSLPELAGDSYEQYF
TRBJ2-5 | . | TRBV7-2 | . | TGTGCCAGCAGCTTAGGCGGAGGAACCCAGTACTTC | CASSLGGGTQYF
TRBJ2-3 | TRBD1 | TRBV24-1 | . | TGTGCCACCAGTGGTTCCGGGACAGGGGACACAGATACGCAGTATTTT | CATSGSGTGDTDTQYF
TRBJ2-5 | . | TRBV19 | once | TGTGCCAGTAGTACGGCGAGGGGGTACCAAGAGACCCAGTACTTC | CASSTARGYQETQYF
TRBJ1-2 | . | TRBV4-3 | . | TGCGCCAGCAGCCTCGGGTTGAAAAATGGCTACACCTTC | CASSLGLKNGYTF
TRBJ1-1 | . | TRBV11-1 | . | TGTGCCAGCAGTTCCGGGACACTTGGGAAGACTGAAGCTTTCTTT | CASSSGTLGKTEAFF
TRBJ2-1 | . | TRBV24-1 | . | TGTGCCACCAGTGATCCGCAGGGTATACGGTCCTACAATGAGCAGTTCTTC | CATSDPQGIRSYNEQFF
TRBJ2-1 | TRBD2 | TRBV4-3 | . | TGCGCCAGCAGCCAAGGGTCTAGCGGGGGGCCATACAATGAGCAGTTCTTC | CASSQGSSGGPYNEQFF
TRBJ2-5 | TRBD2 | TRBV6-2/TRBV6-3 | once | TGTGCCAGCAGTTTAAGACTAGCGGGCCGGGGAGGGACCCAGTACTTC | CASSLRLAGRGGTQYF
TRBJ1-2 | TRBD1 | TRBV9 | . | TGTGCCAGCAGCGTCTTAAATTGGGACAGTAGCTATGGCTACACCTTC | CASSVLNWDSSYGYTF
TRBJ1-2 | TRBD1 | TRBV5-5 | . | TGTGCCAGCAGCTTGGTTTTGGTGGGGACAGGGAGAGCGGGGGTCTATGGCTACACCTTC | CASSLVLVGTGRAGVYGYTF
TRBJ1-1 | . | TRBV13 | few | TGTGCCAGCAGCTCCCGGTCGGGAGGTACTGAAGCTTTCTTT | CASSSRSGGTEAFF
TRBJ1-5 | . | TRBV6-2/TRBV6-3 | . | TGTGCCAGCAGTTACGGAAGGGCGGGGCTGGGTCAGCCCCAGCATTTT | CASSYGRAGLGQPQHF